This T cell receptor beta chain emerged from a study of T cell repertoires in cytomegalovirus infection. Study details: Public TCR beta signatures provided an indication of both CMV infection and a matching HLA type. Study conclusions and caveats: HLA-C-restricted CMV clonotypes gave the most frequent clonotype in two of eight donors.

Trimming removed 1 base from V and 0 bases from J, with 17 bases in between. Germline CDR1 reads SGHTA; CDR2 reads FQGNSA. CDR3 length: 18 residues. As to this clonotype: Its target is not known.

TCRdb re-called the reads with MiXCR, one entry per CDR3 protein. The top ten hold 17% of the sample, which has a few hundred thousand distinct CDR3 sequences, more than 30% seen once. Sequencing used cultured PBMCs, obtained from culture after CMV antigen stimulation. V and J are TRBV7-2 and TRBJ2-3, with D perhaps TRBD1 (6 bases). The clonotype was recovered from a human donor in good health (CMV status not recorded). Some clones in this sample may be carry-over from other donors' samples. CDR3 loop: CASSLEAGAFFSTDTQYF. The CDR3, as DNA: TGTGCCAGCAGCTTAGAAGCAGGGGCCTTCTTTAGCACAGATACGCAGTATTTT.